The clone carrying this T cell receptor beta chain was found many times. What it binds is not known. The library was built from around 0.4 ug RNA with molecular barcoded adaptors for alpha/delta and beta/gamma chains. TCRdb redid the calling of the reads with MiXCR, one entry per CDR3 protein. The table includes 60,000 or so distinct CDR3 sequences, around a fifth detected once. The source of the sample is a study of read filtering for tumor transcriptome and immune sequencing. In the study overall: Patients were approximately 17 male and around 13 female, mean age 65.9 years, range about 40 to 85. R-ISS stage counts were eight or nine for I, approximately 15 for II, 6 or 7 for III. General study points: About 80% of IR-seq clonotypes had one read, totaling 3% to 4% of reads; RNA-seq: around 70% and 40%. Without single-read clonotypes, shared clonotype proportions correlated more between IR-seq and RNA-seq.

The CDR3 runs to 13 residues. V lost 4 bases, J lost 4 bases, and 10 bases lay in between. The germline V gene encodes CDR1 SQVTM and CDR2 ANQGSEA. This TCR was recovered from a donor at least 40 years old with multiple myeloma. V is TRBV29-1 and J is TRBJ2-2, with D uncertain. Input material: a population of CD138-negative cells sorted from bone marrow. CDR3 nucleotides: TGCAGCGTTGCCAGTCAAGCCACCGGGGAGCTGTTTTTT. It is translated as CSVASQATGELFF.